The rows below give T cell receptor beta chains drawn from one sample of a study of long-term antiretroviral therapy in people with HIV. Generated by immunoSEQ multiplex PCR, the TCRdb table keeps only in-frame clones and is missing some. The table lists 30,000 to 35,000 clones, 65% to 85% of them singletons. Material: unsorted PBMCs, obtained 3 years after starting antiretroviral therapy. These receptors originate from a man aged 45-65 years with HIV. Each CDR3 is given with its conserved first and last residue. The D gene is left open where the match is weak. Some rows have no size entry. The others give once, few or many, or a class for an expanded clone.

V	J	size	D	DNA	CDR3
TRBV19	TRBJ2-1	once	TRBD2	TGTGCCAGTAGTATACCCCGGGGGGTCGGGAGAGATGAGCAGTTCTTC	CASSIPRGVGRDEQFF
TRBV28	TRBJ1-2	-	-	TGTGCCAGCAGGCCGCAGGGAAACTATGGCTACACCTTC	CASRPQGNYGYTF
TRBV7-9	TRBJ2-3	once	-	TGTGCCAGCAGCTTAAAAGAAGGGGAGAGAGATACGCAGTATTTT	CASSLKEGERDTQYF
TRBV7-6	TRBJ1-2	few	TRBD1	TGTGCCAGCAGGCCAGGGACAGGGGGCTACTATGGCTACACCTTC	CASRPGTGGYYGYTF
TRBV7-2	TRBJ2-7	-	TRBD2	TGTGCCAGCAGCTTCTCCGGGACTAGCTTTTCGAGGGAGCAGTACTTC	CASSFSGTSFSREQYF
TRBV11-2	TRBJ2-5	-	-	TGTGCCAGCAGCTTAGGGATACAAGAGACCCAGTACTTC	CASSLGIQETQYF
TRBV5-4	TRBJ2-3	-	-	TGTGCCAGCGGGGGGTTTGATGGCCGCACAGATACGCAGTATTTT	CASGGFDGRTDTQYF
TRBV6-5	TRBJ1-6	-	-	TGTGCCAGTTCGGACGGTTCACCCCTCCACTTT	CASSDGSPLHF
TRBV29-1	TRBJ2-2	-	-	TGCAGCGGCGGGACGACCGGGGAGCTGTTTTTT	CSGGTTGELFF
TRBV6-1	TRBJ2-7	-	-	TGTGCCGGCGGGACAACGACGAACGAGCAGTACTTC	CAGGTTTNEQYF
TRBV29-1	TRBJ2-5	-	TRBD2	TGCAGCGCCGGGGCACTAGCGGGGGGCCGGGAGACCCAGTACTTC	CSAGALAGGRETQYF
TRBV7-9	TRBJ2-1	few	-	TGTGCCAGCAGCTTACCTACAAGCTCCTACAATGAGCAGTTCTTC	CASSLPTSSYNEQFF
TRBV19	TRBJ1-5	-	-	TGTGCCAGTAGTTATCAGGGGTACAATCAGCCCCAGCATTTT	CASSYQGYNQPQHF
TRBV6-5	TRBJ2-1	-	-	TGTGCCAGCACCCCCGACAGTACACCCTACAATGAGCAGTTCTTC	CASTPDSTPYNEQFF
TRBV2	TRBJ2-7	-	-	TGTGCCAGCAGTGAGAGGACAGTCGAGCAGTACTTC	CASSERTVEQYF
TRBV29-1	TRBJ1-5	-	-	TGCAGCGTTGAGTTGGTGGAGCCCCAGCATTTT	CSVELVEPQHF
TRBV2	TRBJ2-5	-	-	TGTGCCAGCAGTATTGATAGCCAAGAGACCCAGTACTTC	CASSIDSQETQYF
TRBV4-3	TRBJ2-3	-	-	TGCGCCAGCAGCCCACGACTGGGGGATACGCAGTATTTT	CASSPRLGDTQYF
TRBV7-9	TRBJ1-1	-	-	TGTGCCAGCAGCTTTGGTCGGGGGACTGAAGCTTTCTTT	CASSFGRGTEAFF
TRBV2	TRBJ2-1	-	TRBD2	TGTGCCAGCGGCAGCGGGGTTGGGAATGAGCAGTTCTTC	CASGSGVGNEQFF
TRBV7-2	TRBJ1-6	-	-	TGTGCCAGCACCCCCGGGGCCCATGATTCACCCCTCCACTTT	CASTPGAHDSPLHF
TRBV28	TRBJ1-3	once	TRBD1	TGTGCCAGCAGATCACCACAGGGGTTTGGAAACACCATATATTTT	CASRSPQGFGNTIYF
TRBV11-3	TRBJ2-3	once	-	TGTGCCAGCAGCTTAGATCCCCAAGCTGGTACGCAGTATTTT	CASSLDPQAGTQYF
TRBV5-6	TRBJ2-6	-	-	TGTGCCAGCAGCTTCAGACCGAACTCCGGGGCCAACGTCCTGACTTTC	CASSFRPNSGANVLTF
TRBV6-1	TRBJ1-3	few	-	TGTGCCAGCAGTGCGTGGCAGGCTGGAAACACCATATATTTT	CASSAWQAGNTIYF
TRBV4-1	TRBJ2-5	-	TRBD1	TGCGCCAGCAGCTCAGGACAGGGTCAGACCCAGTACTTC	CASSSGQGQTQYF
TRBV5-5	TRBJ2-1	-	-	TGTGCCAGCAGCTTGAGCATGGCAGCTGGAGAGCAGTTCTTC	CASSLSMAAGEQFF
TRBV28	TRBJ1-1	-	TRBD1	TGTGCCAGCAGTTTCAAACAGGGGCTGAACACTGAAGCTTTCTTT	CASSFKQGLNTEAFF
TRBV5-1	TRBJ1-6	-	TRBD1	TGCGCCAGCAGCTTAACCACAGGGGGCTTAAATTCACCCCTCCACTTT	CASSLTTGGLNSPLHF
TRBV28	TRBJ2-1	-	TRBD2	TGTGCCAGCAGTTCGCTCCTGGCGGGAGTAAAAGGCAATGAGCAGTTCTTC	CASSSLLAGVKGNEQFF
TRBV15	TRBJ1-1	-	-	TGTGCCACCAGCAGAGGACAGGTTAAGTTGAACACTGAAGCTTTCTTT	CATSRGQVKLNTEAFF
TRBV5-4	TRBJ2-5	-	TRBD2	TGTGCCAGCAGCTCGCCAGCGGGGGGGATAGAGACCCAGTACTTC	CASSSPAGGIETQYF
TRBV5-1	TRBJ2-7	-	-	TGCGCCAGCAGCGAGGGGGACCTTACCTACGAGCAGTACTTC	CASSEGDLTYEQYF
TRBV30	TRBJ1-3	-	-	TGTGCCTGGATGGTGGGGGGAGCTGGAAACACCATATATTTT	CAWMVGGAGNTIYF
TRBV4-2	TRBJ1-2	-	TRBD1	TGTGCCAGCAGCCAAGGACAGGGGGTTGGCTACACCTTC	CASSQGQGVGYTF
TRBV27	TRBJ1-1	-	-	TGTGCCAGCAGGAAAGTCGATCAAGCTTTCTTT	CASRKVDQAFF
TRBV10-3	TRBJ2-1	-	TRBD2	TGTGCCATCAGTGAGTCTATTAGCGGGAGGCCCAGCTCCTACAATGAGCAGTTCTTC	CAISESISGRPSSYNEQFF
TRBV5-1	TRBJ1-6	-	-	TGCGCCAGCAGCTTGGGTCGCAGGAATTCACCCCTCCACTTT	CASSLGRRNSPLHF
TRBV28	TRBJ1-1	-	-	TGTGCCAGCAGAGCGGGACTCTGGGGGGAAGCTTTCTTT	CASRAGLWGEAFF
TRBV2	TRBJ2-2	-	TRBD1	TGTGCCCTTCATCCGGACAGGAATACGAACACCGGGGAGCTGTTTTTT	CALHPDRNTNTGELFF
TRBV6-5	TRBJ1-1	once	-	TGTGCCAGCAGTGGCGGGTTGGGGAGGAGCACTGAAGCTTTCTTT	CASSGGLGRSTEAFF
TRBV30	TRBJ2-7	-	TRBD1	TGTGCCTGGAGTGGACGGGACAGGGGCTCCTACGAGCAGTACTTC	CAWSGRDRGSYEQYF
TRBV7-2	TRBJ1-2	-	-	TGTGCCAGCAGCTTCCCCGGGACACGAAACTATGGCTACACCTTC	CASSFPGTRNYGYTF
TRBV18	TRBJ1-5	-	-	TGTGCCAGCACCCGGGACACGGATCAGCCCCAGCATTTT	CASTRDTDQPQHF
TRBV5-4	TRBJ2-7	-	TRBD2	TGTGCCAGCAGCTCGGGACTAGCCTCCTACGAGCAGTACTTC	CASSSGLASYEQYF
TRBV27	TRBJ2-3	-	-	TGTGCCAGCAGTTTCGGCCACCGCACAGATACGCAGTATTTT	CASSFGHRTDTQYF
TRBV18	TRBJ1-5	few	-	TGTGCCAGCTCACCGGGCGAGAATCAGCCCCAGCATTTT	CASSPGENQPQHF
TRBV28	TRBJ2-5	-	-	TGTGCCAGCAGCTTCATGGGGGGCGGGAAGGAGACCCAGTACTTC	CASSFMGGGKETQYF
TRBV7-2	TRBJ2-4	-	-	TGTGCCAGCGCAGTAGCCAAAAACATTCAGTACTTC	CASAVAKNIQYF